This note documents a single T cell receptor (beta chain) sequence. The antigen it recognizes is unknown. Per-base qualities were not stored, and no clone one base away is much larger. Here V drops 7 bases and J drops 3 bases, and the junction holds 5 bases not matched to any gene. The CDR3 has 14 amino acids, counting the end cysteine and phenylalanine. Only the CDR3 region is kept as DNA, spanning 42 bases read in frame from base 1. The germline V gene supplies CDR1 SNHLY and CDR2 FYNNEI. This sample is drawn from a study of cytomegalovirus exposure and HLA in healthy donors (TCRdb year 2017). As for the study more broadly: In an earlier analysis of fewer than 750 of the donors, approximately 300 Gb of sequence data and 100 million or so unique TCR beta sequences from 180 million or so T cells were reported. An early release that covered roughly 600 HLA-typed donors contained around 300 gigabases of sequencing data and 85 million to 100 million unique TCR sequences. The genetic ancestry cluster associated with self-reported Caucasian donors included about 81% of the roughly 390 genotyped donors. The study aimed to test whether signatures of past pathogen exposure could be identified by cataloging public T cell receptors. The T cell repertoires of about 700 subjects were profiled by immunosequencing and related to cytomegalovirus serostatus. In addition to the first cohort of approximately 670 subjects, a separate validation cohort of approximately 130 different subjects was used. High-throughput TCR immunosequencing, statistical association of individual TCRs with disease status, and machine learning were combined to predict cytomegalovirus infection status. A later analysis re-analyzed previously published TCR beta repertoires from roughly 600 donors and added high-resolution HLA genotyping to study TCR occurrence patterns. The later analysis used no new phenotypic data to find candidate immune exposures, relying instead on TCR beta sequences and their occurrence across donors. An earlier analysis of some 600 of the donors applied high-throughput TCR beta sequencing to assess whether each TCR beta V gene segment acted as functional or pseudogenic. Donor age, sex, ethnicity and CMV serostatus were compiled together with the repertoire data. Genome-wide SNP genotypes for about 65% of the 666 donors were used in a later genetic analysis, which treated that subset as a discovery cohort. Every discovery cohort repertoire had been produced on one sequencing platform. HLA typing included class I and class II loci at four-digit resolution. Typing coverage varied by locus: roughly 620-640 donors for A, B, C, DRB1 and DQB1; roughly 500 for DQA1; over 600 for DPA1; roughly 470 for DPB1. Because of strong linkage in the cohort, roughly 5 DR-DQ haplotypes were treated as single units for association and clustering. Among almost 400 genotyped donors of the cohort, an average of about 240,000 unique TCR beta nucleotide sequences were sequenced per donor, around 18% of them non-productive. Study-level results and caveats: According to a later analysis, most CMV-associated TCR beta chains appeared to be HLA-restricted, and the HLA associations seemed to be driven largely by CMV exposure. Roughly uniform sequencing depth across donors was assumed in presence/absence analyses, although this assumption may not hold. Because HLA typing was unavailable for some donors at each locus, only the typed subset was used in association tests. Compared with the roughly 720-donor mean, donors in an Asian-associated ancestry cluster had fewer N-insertions in productive TCRs, according to a later genetic analysis. In a later analysis, several top co-occurrence clusters were reported to appear linked to parvovirus B19, influenza, CMV and Epstein-Barr virus. In this cohort, only TCR beta chains were sequenced, and detectable features were limited by the absence of alpha or paired-chain data. A few of the identified cytomegalovirus-associated TCR beta chains were confirmed in vitro to be specific for cytomegalovirus antigens. In an earlier analysis of a few hundred of the donors, most TCR beta V segments were observed in productive rearrangements about 87% or about 30% of the time, broadly matching IMGT annotations. It was suggested by the authors that the approach could potentially be generalized to other disease states and immunological phenotypes. In a later analysis, HLA-associated TCR beta chains showed more clonal expansion and lower generation probabilities than non-associated chains that were equally common. Because counts were too low, about 18 rarely observed V segments, including chromosome 9 orphons, were excluded from the earlier analysis of 587 of the donors. An association between a missense DCLRE1C variant and V-gene and J-gene trimming of TCR beta chains was found in a later genetic analysis and replicated in an independent cohort. Most TCR sequences were observed very rarely across donors, whereas some public TCRs were present in many individuals. Some IMGT-functional V segments, including TRBV6-2 and TRBV6-3, could not be told apart with the 87-base-pair reads, so those segments were excluded. Immune exposure information for the cohort was limited to CMV serostatus. Correlated functional status among segregating V segments might be attributable to linkage disequilibrium, but an unknown experimental factor could not be ruled out. A cluster of highly shared sequence variants was judged likely to represent a technical artifact of the sequencing pipeline. When HLA alleles, especially DR and DQ, strongly co-occurred, TCR associations were difficult to assign to individual alleles. The study listed 150 to 200 TCR beta chains as associated with cytomegalovirus. In a later analysis, the rate of TCR association differed among HLA loci, with DRB1 alleles having the most associated TCRs and HLA-C alleles having the fewest. In both the original and validation cohorts, the classifier was reported to diagnose cytomegalovirus status with high specificity and sensitivity. In a later analysis, some 17,000 TCR beta sequences were associated with specific HLA alleles at a false discovery rate of 0.05. A further reported finding was that TCR beta sequences accurately predicted the HLA-A and HLA-B alleles for most subjects in the first cohort.

The cohort was made up of roughly 670 healthy bone marrow donors. Cohort members were all nominally healthy when sampled, although unrecorded immune exposures were likely present. The donor tested CMV seropositive and was one of the 289 seropositive cohort members. A peripheral blood sample was provided by each donor, and peripheral blood mononuclear cells were used for TCR beta sequencing. Genomic DNA was extracted from the blood cell samples with the Qiagen DNeasy Blood Extraction Kit. The receptor library was made with the immunoSEQ multiplex PCR assay. A mixture of 60 forward primers for TCR Vbeta segments and 13 reverse primers for TCR Jbeta segments was used in the multiplex PCR. The CDR3 region of rearranged TCR beta genes was amplified from genomic DNA with a multiplex PCR assay. Amplified TCR beta libraries were sequenced as 87-base-pair reads on the Illumina HiSeq System. In the authors' own workflow: A later analysis tallied 70 million to 100 million unique TCR beta chains across the 640 or so repertoires, and about 12 million of those chains were shared by two or more donors. Raw reads were error-corrected and collapsed into unique sequences by a nearest-neighbor algorithm in which closely related sequences were merged to remove PCR and sequencing errors. V, D and J gene segments were assigned by aligning CDR3 sequences to IMGT reference sequences. For a sequence to be retained, a match of at least six nucleotides to both a V gene segment and a J gene segment was required. Rearrangements were classified as productive when the CDR3 lacked stop codons and remained in frame with V and J, and all other rearrangements were classified as non-productive. Following IMGT convention, CDR3 was defined as the stretch from the second conserved V-encoded cysteine to the conserved J-encoded phenylalanine. Sequences without an unambiguous match to a single V gene segment were excluded from the earlier analysis of approximately 560 of the donors. An earlier analysis of 500 to 700 of the donors classified V segments as functional when productive rearrangements were above 56.7% and as segregating when the standard deviation between donors was above 5%. A statistical classification framework was built to diagnose cytomegalovirus status from the catalog of TCR beta chain sequences. A later analysis assigned V and J genes by comparing TCR nucleotide sequences with IMGT/GENE-DB human TR gene sequences. A later analysis assigned CDR3 sequences and most-parsimonious VDJ recombination scenarios with the TCRdist pipeline. In a later analysis, every TCR beta chain was defined by the combination of its CDR3 amino acid sequence and its V-gene family, and reads without a unique V-gene family were dropped. A later analysis removed over 500 highly shared, low-generation-probability nucleotide sequences to deal with suspected cross-contamination and a sequencing artifact. A later analysis calculated a clonal expansion index for each public chain from normalized within-repertoire ranks of inferred template counts. In a later analysis, generation probabilities were computed using a VDJ recombination model fitted to out-of-frame rearrangements, and the results were checked against IGoR. In a later analysis, hypergeometric tests were used to score TCR-TCR, TCR-HLA and TCR-CMV co-occurrence, with a repertoire-size bias correction applied to TCR pairs. A later analysis estimated false discovery rates by permuting HLA or CMV assignments 20 times. In a later analysis, co-occurring TCRs were grouped using DBSCAN, with TCRdist sequence similarity added in when clustering inside HLA-allele-positive subsets. Co-occurrence clustering excluded repertoires with fewer than 30,000 or more than 120,000 public chains, plus five with anomalous nucleotide sharing. Here the immuneACCESS table is served through TCRdb, limited to in-frame sequences with V and J called. Missing clones are a known gap in these copies; in checked studies unresolved V genes cover under half, and the rest lacks a known reason. Clone size and the V and J calls come from that table; the DNA yielded D and trimming. Recorded for this sample are about 160,000 clones; more than 60% of them occurred a single time. The top ten hold about 12% of the sample.

The chain couples TRBV2 to TRBJ2-2; the junction holds 7 bases that match TRBD1. Sequencing was carried out using PBMCs. This sequence originates from a man aged 40-50 years in good health and CMV-seropositive. The CDR3 protein sequence reads: CASTFQGDTGELFF. The base sequence is TGTGCCAGCACCTTCCAGGGGGACACCGGGGAGCTGTTTTTT.